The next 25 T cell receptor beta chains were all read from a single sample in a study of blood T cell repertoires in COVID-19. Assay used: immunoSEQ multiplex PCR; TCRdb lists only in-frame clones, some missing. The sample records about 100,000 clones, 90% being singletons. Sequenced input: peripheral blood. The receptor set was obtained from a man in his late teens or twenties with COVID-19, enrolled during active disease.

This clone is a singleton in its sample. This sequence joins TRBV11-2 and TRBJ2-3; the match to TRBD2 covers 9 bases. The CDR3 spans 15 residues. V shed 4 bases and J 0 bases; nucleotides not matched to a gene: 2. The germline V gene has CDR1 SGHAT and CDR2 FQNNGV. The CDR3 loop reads CASSWSGRSTDTQYF. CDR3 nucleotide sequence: TGTGCCAGCAGCTGGAGCGGGAGGAGCACAGATACGCAGTATTTT.

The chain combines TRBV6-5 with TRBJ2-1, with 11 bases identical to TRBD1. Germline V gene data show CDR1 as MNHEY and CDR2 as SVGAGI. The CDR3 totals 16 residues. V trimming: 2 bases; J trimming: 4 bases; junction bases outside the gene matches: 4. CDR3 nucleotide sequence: TGTGCCAGCAGTTACGAAGGGACAGGGGGTTACAATGAGCAGTTCTTC. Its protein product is CASSYEGTGGYNEQFF.

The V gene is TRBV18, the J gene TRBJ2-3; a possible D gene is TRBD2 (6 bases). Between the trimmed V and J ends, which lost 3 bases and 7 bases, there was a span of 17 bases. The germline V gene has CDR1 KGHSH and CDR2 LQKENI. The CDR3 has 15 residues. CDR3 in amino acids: CASSPSGTGLNTQYF. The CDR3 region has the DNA TGTGCCAGCTCACCTTCCGGGACTGGGCTCAATACGCAGTATTTT.

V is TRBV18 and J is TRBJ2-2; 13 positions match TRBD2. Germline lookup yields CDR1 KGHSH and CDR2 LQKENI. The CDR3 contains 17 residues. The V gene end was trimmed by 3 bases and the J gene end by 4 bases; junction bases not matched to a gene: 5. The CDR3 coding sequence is TGTGCCAGCTCACCCGGACTAGCGGGAGCCATCACCGGGGAGCTGTTTTTT. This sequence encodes CASSPGLAGAITGELFF.

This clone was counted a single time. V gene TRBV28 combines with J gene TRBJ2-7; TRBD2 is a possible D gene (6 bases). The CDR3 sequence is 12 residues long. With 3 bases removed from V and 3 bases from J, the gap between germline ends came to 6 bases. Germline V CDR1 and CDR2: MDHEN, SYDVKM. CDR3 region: CASSLEGYEQYF. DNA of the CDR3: TGTGCCAGCAGTTTGGAGGGCTACGAGCAGTACTTC. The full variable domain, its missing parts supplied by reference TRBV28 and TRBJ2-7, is DVKVTQSSRYLVKRTGEKVFLECVQDMDHENMFWYRQDPGLGLRLIYFSYDVKMKEKGDIPEGYSVSREKKERFSLILESASTNQTSMYLCASSLEGYEQYFGPGTRLTVT.

The CDR3 sequence is CASSVSGLATQYF. The CDR3 bases are TGTGCCAGTAGCGTTAGCGGGCTAGCTACGCAGTATTTT. The J gene is TRBJ2-3, the V gene TRBV19; 7 bases are shared with TRBD2. V trimming: 6 bases; J trimming: 8 bases; junction bases outside the gene matches: 8. CDR3 length equals 13 residues. Germline V lookup: CDR1 LNHDA, CDR2 SQIVND (reference sequence).

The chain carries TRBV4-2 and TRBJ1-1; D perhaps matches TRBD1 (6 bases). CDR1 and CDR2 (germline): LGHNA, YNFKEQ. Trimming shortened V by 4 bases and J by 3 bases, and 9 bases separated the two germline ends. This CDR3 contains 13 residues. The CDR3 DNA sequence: TGTGCCAGCAGCCCAGGACAGTACACTGAAGCTTTCTTT. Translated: CASSPGQYTEAFF.

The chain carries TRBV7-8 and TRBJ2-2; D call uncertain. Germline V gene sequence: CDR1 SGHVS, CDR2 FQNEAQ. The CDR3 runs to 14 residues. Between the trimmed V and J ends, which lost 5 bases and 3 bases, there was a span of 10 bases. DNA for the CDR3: TGTGCCAGCAGCCGAGACATATACACCGGGGAGCTGTTTTTT. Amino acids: CASSRDIYTGELFF. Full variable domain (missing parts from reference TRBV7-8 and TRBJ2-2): GAGVSQSPRYKVAKRGQDVALRCDPISGHVSLFWYQQALGQGPEFLTYFQNEAQLDKSGLPSDRFFAERPEGSVSTLKIQRTQQEDSAVYLCASSRDIYTGELFFGEGSRLTVL.

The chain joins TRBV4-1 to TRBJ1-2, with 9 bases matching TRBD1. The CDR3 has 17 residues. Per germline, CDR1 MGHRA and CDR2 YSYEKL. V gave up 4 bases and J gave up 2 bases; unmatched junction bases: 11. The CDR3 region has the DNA TGCGCCAGCAGCCTTAGGTCCGGGACAGGGCCAAACTATGGCTACACCTTC. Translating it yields CASSLRSGTGPNYGYTF.

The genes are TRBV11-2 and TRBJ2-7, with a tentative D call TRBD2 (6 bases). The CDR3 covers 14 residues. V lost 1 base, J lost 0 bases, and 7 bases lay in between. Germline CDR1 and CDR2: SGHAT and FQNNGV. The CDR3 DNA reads TGTGCCAGCAGCTTAGCGCGGGGCTCCTACGAGCAGTACTTC. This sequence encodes CASSLARGSYEQYF.

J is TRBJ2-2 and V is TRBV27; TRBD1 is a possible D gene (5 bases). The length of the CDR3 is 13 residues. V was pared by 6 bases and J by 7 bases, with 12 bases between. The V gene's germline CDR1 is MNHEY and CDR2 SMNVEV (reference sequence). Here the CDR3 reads CASSPQDGGELFF. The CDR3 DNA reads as TGTGCCAGCAGCCCACAGGACGGCGGGGAGCTGTTTTTT.

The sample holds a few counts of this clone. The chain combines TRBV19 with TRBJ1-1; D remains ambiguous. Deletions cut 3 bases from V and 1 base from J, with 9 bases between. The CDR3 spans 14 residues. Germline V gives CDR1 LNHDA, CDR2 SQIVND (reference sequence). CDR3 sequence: CASSMFTENTEAFF. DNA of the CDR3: TGTGCCAGTAGTATGTTTACAGAGAACACTGAAGCTTTCTTT.

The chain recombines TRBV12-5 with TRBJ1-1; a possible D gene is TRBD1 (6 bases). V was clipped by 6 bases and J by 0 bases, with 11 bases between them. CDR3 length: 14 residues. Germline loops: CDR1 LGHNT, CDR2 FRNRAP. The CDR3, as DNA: TGTGCTAGTGGCCAAGGGGGTTTGAACACTGAAGCTTTCTTT. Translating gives CASGQGGLNTEAFF.

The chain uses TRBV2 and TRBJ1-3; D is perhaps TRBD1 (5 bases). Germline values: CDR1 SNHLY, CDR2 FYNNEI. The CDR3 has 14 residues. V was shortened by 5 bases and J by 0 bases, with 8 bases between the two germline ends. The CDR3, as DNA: TGTGCCAGCAGTTTTGGGGCCTCTGGAAACACCATATATTTT. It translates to CASSFGASGNTIYF. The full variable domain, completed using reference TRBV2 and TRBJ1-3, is EPEVTQTPSHQVTQMGQEVILRCVPISNHLYFYWYRQILGQKVEFLVSFYNNEISEKSEIFDDQFSVERPDGSNFTLKIRSTKLEDSAMYFCASSFGASGNTIYFGEGSWLTVV.

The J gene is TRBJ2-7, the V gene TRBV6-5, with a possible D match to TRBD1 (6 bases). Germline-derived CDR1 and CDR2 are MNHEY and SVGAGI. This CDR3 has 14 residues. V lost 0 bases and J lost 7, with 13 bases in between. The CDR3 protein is CASSYSNRVSEQYF. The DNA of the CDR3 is TGTGCCAGCAGTTACTCGAACAGGGTTAGTGAGCAGTACTTC.

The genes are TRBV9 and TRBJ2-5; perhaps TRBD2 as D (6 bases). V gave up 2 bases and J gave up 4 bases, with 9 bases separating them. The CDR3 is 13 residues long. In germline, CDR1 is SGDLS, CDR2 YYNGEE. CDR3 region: CASSVRGGETQYF. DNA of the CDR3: TGTGCCAGCAGCGTTAGGGGAGGAGAGACCCAGTACTTC.

The CDR3, as DNA: TGCAGCGTTGAAGTCGGGACTAGCGGGTGGTACGGGTCCTACGAGCAGTACTTC. Translated, it gives CSVEVGTSGWYGSYEQYF. This chain connects TRBV29-1 to TRBJ2-7; TRBD2 matches 12 bases. V dropped 1 base and J dropped 1; count of bases not matched to a gene: 11. Germline CDR1 and CDR2: SQVTM and ANQGSEA. This CDR3 is built from 18 residues.

CDR3 sequence: CASSPGRENTGELFF. CDR3 DNA sequence: TGTGCCAGCAGTCCGGGCAGGGAGAACACCGGGGAGCTGTTTTTT. The chain employs TRBV28 and TRBJ2-2; perhaps TRBD1 as D (5 bases). The CDR3 is made up of 15 amino acids. Germline-derived CDR1 and CDR2 are MDHEN and SYDVKM. V gave up 5 bases and J gave up 1 base, with 11 bases separating them.

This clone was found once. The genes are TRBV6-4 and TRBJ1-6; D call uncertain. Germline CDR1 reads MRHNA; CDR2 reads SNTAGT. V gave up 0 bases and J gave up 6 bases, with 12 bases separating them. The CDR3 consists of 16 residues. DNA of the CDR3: TGTGCCAGCAGTGACTCGTCCCGCGGCGGTAATTCACCCCTCCACTTT. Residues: CASSDSSRGGNSPLHF.

Written as DNA, the CDR3 is TGTGCCAGCAGCCCGGGGACAGGGGACCCCTATGGCTACACCTTC. The encoded protein is CASSPGTGDPYGYTF. The V gene is TRBV13, the J gene TRBJ1-2; 10 bases agree with TRBD1. CDR3 length: 15 amino acids. Trimming cost V 5 bases and J 4 bases; bases outside gene matches: 7. Germline loops: CDR1 PRHDT, CDR2 FYEKMQ (reference sequence).

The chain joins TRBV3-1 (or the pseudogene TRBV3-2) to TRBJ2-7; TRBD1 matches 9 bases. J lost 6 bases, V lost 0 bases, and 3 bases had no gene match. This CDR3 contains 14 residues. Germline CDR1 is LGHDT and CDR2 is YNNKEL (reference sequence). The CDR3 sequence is CASSQDRQGGEQYF. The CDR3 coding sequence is TGTGCCAGCAGCCAAGATAGACAGGGGGGCGAGCAGTACTTC.

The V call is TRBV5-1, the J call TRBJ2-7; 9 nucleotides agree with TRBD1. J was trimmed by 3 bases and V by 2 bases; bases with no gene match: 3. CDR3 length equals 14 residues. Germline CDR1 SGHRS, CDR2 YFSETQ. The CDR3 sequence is CASSFGDRVYEQYF. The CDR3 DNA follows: TGCGCCAGCAGCTTCGGGGACAGGGTCTACGAGCAGTACTTC.

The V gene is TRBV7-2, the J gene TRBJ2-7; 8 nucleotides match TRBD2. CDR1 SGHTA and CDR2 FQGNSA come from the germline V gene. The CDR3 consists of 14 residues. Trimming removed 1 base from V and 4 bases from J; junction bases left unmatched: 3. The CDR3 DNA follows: TGTGCCAGCAGCTTAGTTAGCGGGATATACGAGCAGTACTTC. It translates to CASSLVSGIYEQYF.

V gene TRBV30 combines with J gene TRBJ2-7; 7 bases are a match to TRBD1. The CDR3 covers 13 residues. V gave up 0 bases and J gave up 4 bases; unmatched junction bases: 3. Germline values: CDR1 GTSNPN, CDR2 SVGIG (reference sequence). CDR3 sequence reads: CAWSVGQNYEQYF. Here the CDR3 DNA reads TGTGCCTGGAGTGTGGGACAGAATTACGAGCAGTACTTC.

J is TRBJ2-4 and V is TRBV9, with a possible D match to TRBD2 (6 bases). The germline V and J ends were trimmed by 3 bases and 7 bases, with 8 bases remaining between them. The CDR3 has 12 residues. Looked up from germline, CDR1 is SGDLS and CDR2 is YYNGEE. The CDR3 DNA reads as TGTGCCAGCAGCGCCCGGGGGAACATTCAGTACTTC. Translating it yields CASSARGNIQYF.